This T cell receptor (beta chain) was identified during a study of blood T cell repertoires in COVID-19. Study-wide background: The analysed material was cDNA or gDNA that came from T cells, B-cell-depleted T cells, or PBMCs.

V was shortened by 1 base and J by 6 bases, with 9 bases between the two germline ends. In germline, CDR1 is LNHDA, CDR2 SQIVND (reference sequence). This CDR3 contains 13 residues. In the study's own analysis: How many nucleated cells were present was estimated from reference gene primer amplification. The protocol was immunoSEQ multiplex PCR, while the TCRdb copy is restricted to in-frame clones and leaves out a portion. The V and J calls and the clone size are those of that table, but D and trimming were determined from the DNA. The data show around 370,000 clones, around 90% seen once. The chain uses TRBV19 and TRBJ1-1, with D possibly matching TRBD1 (5 bases). Sequences were obtained from peripheral blood. This TCR came from a man younger than 35 with active or convalescent COVID-19. The CDR3 region is CASSIGRAAEAFF. In DNA, the CDR3 is TGTGCCAGTAGTATAGGCAGGGCCGCTGAAGCTTTCTTT.